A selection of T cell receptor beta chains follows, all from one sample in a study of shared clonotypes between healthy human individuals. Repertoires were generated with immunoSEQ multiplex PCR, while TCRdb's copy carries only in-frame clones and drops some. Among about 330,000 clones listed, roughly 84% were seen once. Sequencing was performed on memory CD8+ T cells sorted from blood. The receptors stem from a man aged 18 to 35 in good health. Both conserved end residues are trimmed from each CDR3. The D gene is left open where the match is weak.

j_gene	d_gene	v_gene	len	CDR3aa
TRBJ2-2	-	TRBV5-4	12	ASSLGDTTGELF
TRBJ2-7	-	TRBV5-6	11	ASSLESPYEQY
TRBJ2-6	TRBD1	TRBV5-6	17	ASSYLGQGVVSGANVLT
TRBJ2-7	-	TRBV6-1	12	ASSEGLGVYEQY
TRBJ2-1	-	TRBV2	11	ASTLSDSYEQF
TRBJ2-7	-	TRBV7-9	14	ASSSEQGPDSYEQY
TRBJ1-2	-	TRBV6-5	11	ASSTHPPGGYT
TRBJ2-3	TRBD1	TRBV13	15	ASSLRGQGIATDTQY
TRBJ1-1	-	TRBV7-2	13	ASSLWTAVSYEAF
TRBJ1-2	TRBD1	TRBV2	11	ASRPGTDYGYT
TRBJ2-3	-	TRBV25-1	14	ASSEWGVSSTDTQY
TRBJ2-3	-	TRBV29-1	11	SVRTGVTDTQY
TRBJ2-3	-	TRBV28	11	ASSLPGTDTQY
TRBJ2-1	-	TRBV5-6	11	ASSFWENNEQF
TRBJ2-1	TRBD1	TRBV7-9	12	ASSSRTGYAEQF
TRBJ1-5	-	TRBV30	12	AWSVTGVGQPQH
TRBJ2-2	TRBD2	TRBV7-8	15	ASSSDSGGAATGELF
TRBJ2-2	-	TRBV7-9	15	ASSPNTGGLLTGELF